The rows below give T cell receptor beta chains drawn from one sample of a study of T cells in localized non-small cell lung cancer. TCRdb's copy holds only in-frame clones and misses some; the assay was immunoSEQ multiplex PCR. The data contain tens of thousands of clones, approximately 83% of them singletons. The sequenced sample was PBMCs, obtained before any cancer treatment. These receptors all stem from a man between 40 and 69 years old with stage II lung adenocarcinoma. CDR3s leave out the opening cysteine and the closing phenylalanine or tryptophan. D genes are given only for firm matches. Only part of the rows carry a size: once, few, many, or a class if the clone is expanded.

clone size: NA; D gene: TRBD1; V gene: TRBV6-1; CDR3 protein: ASSSQGAGYGYT
clone size: NA; D gene: TRBD2; V gene: TRBV2; CDR3 protein: ASSTSGRAGTQY
clone size: NA; D gene: NA; V gene: TRBV5-1; CDR3 protein: ASSLAGASGNTIY
clone size: NA; D gene: NA; V gene: TRBV7-2; CDR3 protein: ASSFSLYEQF
clone size: few; D gene: NA; V gene: TRBV5-1; CDR3 protein: ASTSGGGYSPLH
clone size: NA; D gene: NA; V gene: TRBV9; CDR3 protein: ASSVRGGTGELF
clone size: NA; D gene: NA; V gene: TRBV19; CDR3 protein: ASSMWAGQGEYGYT
clone size: NA; D gene: TRBD2; V gene: TRBV5-1; CDR3 protein: ASSLGKTSGTYNEQF
clone size: NA; D gene: NA; V gene: TRBV5-6; CDR3 protein: ASSKQYTGELF
clone size: NA; D gene: TRBD2; V gene: TRBV5-1; CDR3 protein: ASSSLSPSGIDNEQF
clone size: NA; D gene: NA; V gene: TRBV6-1; CDR3 protein: ASSTNRNQPQH
clone size: NA; D gene: NA; V gene: TRBV6-5; CDR3 protein: ASRVGGITGNTIY
clone size: NA; D gene: NA; V gene: TRBV5-6; CDR3 protein: ASSRRVSNTGELF
clone size: NA; D gene: NA; V gene: TRBV7-2; CDR3 protein: ASSLGSHQPQH
clone size: NA; D gene: NA; V gene: TRBV6-6; CDR3 protein: ASSYAPTYNEQF
clone size: NA; D gene: NA; V gene: TRBV6-5; CDR3 protein: ASRTNDRKNTEAF
clone size: NA; D gene: NA; V gene: TRBV18; CDR3 protein: ASSPLQNTEAF
clone size: few; D gene: TRBD2; V gene: TRBV15; CDR3 protein: ATSRGLAGDRFYEQY
clone size: NA; D gene: TRBD2; V gene: TRBV7-3; CDR3 protein: ASSFSGAGKNEQF
clone size: NA; D gene: NA; V gene: TRBV2; CDR3 protein: ASSEALQEAEQY
clone size: NA; D gene: TRBD1; V gene: TRBV4-2; CDR3 protein: ASSRRDSNEKLF
clone size: NA; D gene: TRBD2; V gene: TRBV6-6; CDR3 protein: ASSSTSGGSYEQY
clone size: NA; D gene: NA; V gene: TRBV6-5; CDR3 protein: ASREDSSSYNEQF
clone size: NA; D gene: NA; V gene: TRBV7-2; CDR3 protein: ASSLDSQRTEAF